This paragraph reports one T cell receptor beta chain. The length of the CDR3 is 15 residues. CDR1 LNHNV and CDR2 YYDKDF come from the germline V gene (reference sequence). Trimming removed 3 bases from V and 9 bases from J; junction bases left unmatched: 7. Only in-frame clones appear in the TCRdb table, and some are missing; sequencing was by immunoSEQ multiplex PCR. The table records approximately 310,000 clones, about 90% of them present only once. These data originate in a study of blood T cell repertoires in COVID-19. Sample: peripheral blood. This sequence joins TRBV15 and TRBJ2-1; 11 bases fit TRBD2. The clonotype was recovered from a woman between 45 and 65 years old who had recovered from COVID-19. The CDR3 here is CATSRLAGGGGEQFF. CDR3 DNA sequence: TGTGCCACCAGCAGGCTAGCGGGGGGCGGTGGTGAGCAGTTCTTC.